The sequence of this T cell receptor beta chain was determined in a study of blood T cell repertoires in COVID-19. In the study overall: The cDNA or gDNA used as material had been derived from T cells, B-cell-depleted T cells, or PBMCs.

Donors were grouped by their self-reported clinical history. A PCR-confirmed or clinician-diagnosed COVID-19 case had contacted exposed participants within 2 weeks of entry. The CDR3 has 17 amino acids. CDR1 WNHNN and CDR2 SYGVQD come from the germline V gene (reference sequence). The trim removed 5 bases at V and 2 bases at J, leaving 13 bases unmatched. Libraries were prepared by immunoSEQ multiplex PCR; TCRdb keeps only in-frame clonotypes and omits some of them. The repertoire consists of approximately 380,000 clones, with approximately 93% occurring once and the leading ten covering 0.8% to 0.9%.

V and J are TRBV10-1 and TRBJ2-3; TRBD2 aligns across 7 bases. The TCR originated in a woman between 40 and 55 years old who had been exposed to COVID-19. Source material: PBMCs or T cells enriched from blood (not recorded which). Here the CDR3 reads CASSPTMTSLPTDTQYF. Written as DNA, the CDR3 is TGCGCCAGCAGTCCAACTATGACTAGCCTTCCCACAGATACGCAGTATTTT.